In its sample, the clone carrying this T cell receptor beta chain was seen many times. The CDR3 consists of 14 residues. After removal of 11 bases from V and 0 bases from J, the junction contained 6 bases not matched to a gene. Germline assignment: CDR1 LNHDA and CDR2 SQIVND (reference sequence). This sample was taken from a study of T cells in Graves' hyperthyroidism and ophthalmopathy. Amplified TCR beta CDR3 regions came from RNA transcripts. Using the HTBI primer set, a first-round RT-PCR was run on the TCR CDR3. TCRdb reprocessed the multiplex PCR reads with MiXCR, giving one entry per CDR3 protein. Among more than 500,000 distinct CDR3 sequences listed, 40% to 55% were seen once.

V and J are TRBV19 and TRBJ1-5, with TRBD1 matching 8 bases. The receptor's source is an adult woman with Graves' disease, either hyperthyroidism or ophthalmopathy (not recorded which). Input material: peripheral blood or thyroid tissue (not recorded which). The chain's CDR3 is CACGQGHSNQPQHF. Here the CDR3 DNA reads TGTGCCTGCGGACAGGGACATAGCAATCAGCCCCAGCATTTT. The full variable domain, rest sourced from reference TRBV19 and TRBJ1-5, is DGGITQSPKYLFRKEGQNVTLSCEQNLNHDAMYWYRQDPGQGLRLIYYSQIVNDFQKGDIAEGYSVSREKKESFPLTVTSAQKNPTAFYLCACGQGHSNQPQHFGDGTRLSIL.